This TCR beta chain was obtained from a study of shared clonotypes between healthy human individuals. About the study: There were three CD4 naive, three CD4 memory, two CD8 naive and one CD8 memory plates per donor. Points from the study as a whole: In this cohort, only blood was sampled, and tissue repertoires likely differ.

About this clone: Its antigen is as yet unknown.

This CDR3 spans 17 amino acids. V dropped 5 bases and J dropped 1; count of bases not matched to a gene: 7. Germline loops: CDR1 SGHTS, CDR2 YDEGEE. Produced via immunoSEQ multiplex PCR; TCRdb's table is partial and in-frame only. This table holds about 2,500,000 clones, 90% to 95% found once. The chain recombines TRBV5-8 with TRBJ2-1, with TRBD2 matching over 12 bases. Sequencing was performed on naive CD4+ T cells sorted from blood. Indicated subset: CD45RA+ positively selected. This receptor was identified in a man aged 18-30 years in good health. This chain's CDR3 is CASRFLAGGRSYNEQFF. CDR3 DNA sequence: TGTGCCAGCAGATTTCTAGCGGGAGGGAGGTCCTACAATGAGCAGTTCTTC.